Listed below are T cell receptor beta chains from one sample, sequenced in a study of blood T cell repertoires in COVID-19. Sequenced by immunoSEQ multiplex PCR; TCRdb stores in-frame clones only, minus some. This sample has 35,000 to 50,000 clones, with approximately 83% found just once. Sequencing input: peripheral blood. Receptors originate from a human donor with acute or convalescent COVID-19. The donor label of this sample is uncertain. CDR3s include the opening cysteine and the closing phenylalanine or tryptophan. Fields, in order: clone size, J gene, V gene, D gene, CDR3 protein, CDR3 DNA. A D gene is named only where the DNA matches it firmly. Clone size, where shown, is once, few, many, or a class for clones that have expanded.

size: .
J: TRBJ1-1
V: TRBV21-1
D: .
CDR3: CASSKKTGFTTEAFF
DNA: TGTGCCAGCAGCAAAAAGACAGGGTTCACGACTGAAGCTTTCTTT

size: .
J: TRBJ2-3
V: TRBV12-3/TRBV12-4
D: .
CDR3: CASRLGGTDTQYF
DNA: TGTGCCAGCCGCTTAGGCGGCACAGATACGCAGTATTTT

size: .
J: TRBJ2-7
V: TRBV18
D: .
CDR3: CASSPPGASYEQYF
DNA: TGTGCCAGCTCACCACCTGGGGCCTCCTACGAGCAGTACTTC

size: .
J: TRBJ1-3
V: TRBV4-3
D: .
CDR3: CASSQKPGVLDSGNTIYF
DNA: TGCGCCAGCAGCCAAAAGCCAGGGGTCTTGGATTCTGGAAACACCATATATTTT

size: .
J: TRBJ2-7
V: TRBV6-5
D: TRBD2
CDR3: CASGPRTSGVYEQYF
DNA: TGTGCCAGCGGGCCTCGGACTAGCGGGGTCTACGAGCAGTACTTC

size: .
J: TRBJ2-2
V: TRBV5-5
D: .
CDR3: CASSFGQGTVGELFF
DNA: TGTGCCAGCAGCTTTGGTCAGGGAACGGTCGGGGAGCTGTTTTTT

size: .
J: TRBJ1-5
V: TRBV5-1
D: .
CDR3: CASSPGLLGQPQHF
DNA: TGCGCCAGCAGCCCCGGACTCTTAGGACAGCCCCAGCATTTT

size: once
J: TRBJ1-6
V: TRBV5-6
D: .
CDR3: CASSLDRANSPLHF
DNA: TGTGCCAGCAGCTTGGACAGGGCTAATTCACCCCTCCACTTT

size: .
J: TRBJ1-4
V: TRBV27
D: .
CDR3: CASSFVGGANEKLFF
DNA: TGTGCCAGCAGTTTTGTGGGAGGAGCTAATGAAAAACTGTTTTTT

size: .
J: TRBJ1-2
V: TRBV28
D: .
CDR3: CASSSGQPRGGYTF
DNA: TGTGCCAGCAGCTCTGGACAGCCAAGGGGCGGCTACACCTTC

size: .
J: TRBJ2-7
V: TRBV7-2
D: .
CDR3: CASSLIRDSYEQYF
DNA: TGTGCCAGCAGCTTGATCAGGGACTCCTACGAGCAGTACTTC

size: .
J: TRBJ2-4
V: TRBV28
D: .
CDR3: CASSLGPQGSQNIQYF
DNA: TGTGCCAGCAGCCTAGGGCCCCAGGGTTCCCAAAACATTCAGTACTTC

size: .
J: TRBJ2-2
V: TRBV6-6
D: .
CDR3: CASSYPLQGAGELFF
DNA: TGTGCCAGCAGTTACCCACTACAAGGGGCGGGGGAGCTGTTTTTT

size: .
J: TRBJ1-1
V: TRBV27
D: TRBD1
CDR3: CASSQDRVNTEAFF
DNA: TGTGCCAGCAGTCAGGACAGGGTGAACACTGAAGCTTTCTTT

size: .
J: TRBJ2-1
V: TRBV5-1
D: TRBD1
CDR3: CASSLRTGGDEQFF
DNA: TGCGCCAGCAGCTTGCGGACAGGGGGCGATGAGCAGTTCTTC

size: .
J: TRBJ2-5
V: TRBV28
D: TRBD2
CDR3: CASSLIGGELIETQYF
DNA: TGTGCCAGCAGTTTAATCGGGGGGGAATTGATAGAGACCCAGTACTTC

size: .
J: TRBJ2-3
V: TRBV6-5
D: TRBD2
CDR3: CASSLTSANTDTQYF
DNA: TGTGCCAGCAGTCTGACTAGCGCCAACACAGATACGCAGTATTTT

size: .
J: TRBJ1-6
V: TRBV27
D: TRBD1
CDR3: CASTGQDSSPLHF
DNA: TGTGCCAGCACTGGACAGGATTCTTCCCCCCTCCACTTT

size: .
J: TRBJ1-4
V: TRBV15
D: .
CDR3: CAAMRGGWGEKLFF
DNA: TGTGCCGCCATGAGGGGGGGCTGGGGTGAAAAACTGTTTTTT